This section outlines one TCR beta chain sequence together with its context. The antigen remains unidentified. The entry originates in a study of shared clonotypes between healthy human individuals. Study-level results: In general, naive subsets displayed greater estimated richness than memory subsets did. Donor scarcity curtailed the genetic and exposure-history diversity represented herein. Non-shared clonotypes had lower generation probabilities than those shared by all four donors.

The repertoire was sequenced with immunoSEQ multiplex PCR; TCRdb's copy has only in-frame clones and lacks some. This repertoire shows about a million clones, about three quarters found once; its top ten account for approximately 1.3%. All of the donors resided in Nashville, Tennessee, and each was a Caucasian adult. Sequencing used memory CD4+ T cells sorted from blood. Sample subset: CD45RA-negative fraction. The TCR sequence derives from a young man in good health.

The CDR3 here is CASSSRQGSSYNEQFF. As DNA, the CDR3 is TGTGCCAGCTCATCACGACAGGGGAGCTCCTACAATGAGCAGTTCTTC. J is TRBJ2-1 and V is TRBV18; 8 bases map to TRBD1. Germline CDR1 and CDR2: KGHSH and LQKENI. The CDR3 has 16 amino acids. Unmatched junction bases numbered 6, after V lost 5 bases and J lost 0 bases.